A selection of T cell receptor beta chains follows, all from one sample in a study of T cell responses to AZD1222 COVID-19 vaccine. Repertoires were generated with immunoSEQ multiplex PCR, while TCRdb's copy carries only in-frame clones and drops some. This sample has around 140,000 clones, with 89% found just once. Sequencing used peripheral blood, obtained on day 0 of AZD1222 vaccination. The receptors come from an adult in good health. CDR3s include the opening cysteine and the closing phenylalanine or tryptophan. A D gene is named only where the DNA matches it firmly. Rows give clone size only sometimes, using once, few, many, or a class for an expanded clone.

length: 12
V: TRBV10-3
size: .
J: TRBJ1-3
D: .
DNA: TGTGCCATCAGTGGCCCGGGAAACACCATATATTTT
CDR3: CAISGPGNTIYF

length: 15
V: TRBV7-2
size: .
J: TRBJ2-3
D: .
DNA: TGTGCCAGCAGCCAAACCCTGGGATTCACAGATACGCAGTATTTT
CDR3: CASSQTLGFTDTQYF

length: 13
V: TRBV6-5
size: .
J: TRBJ1-5
D: .
DNA: TGTGCCAGCAGGCCAGACCGAGGCGGGCCCCAGCATTTT
CDR3: CASRPDRGGPQHF

length: 13
V: TRBV3-1/TRBV3-2
size: few
J: TRBJ1-2
D: .
DNA: TGTGCCAGCAGCCCGAAGCAGGCAAATGGCTACACCTTC
CDR3: CASSPKQANGYTF

length: 14
V: TRBV6-6
size: .
J: TRBJ1-6
D: .
DNA: TGTGCCAGCAGTTACGCCCAGTATAATTCACCCCTCCACTTT
CDR3: CASSYAQYNSPLHF

length: 13
V: TRBV25-1
size: .
J: TRBJ2-2
D: .
DNA: TGTGCCAGCAGGGTGTCGGGAACCGGGGAGCTGTTTTTT
CDR3: CASRVSGTGELFF

length: 15
V: TRBV9
size: once
J: TRBJ1-4
D: .
DNA: TGTGCCAGCAGCGTAGGGATAGGACTTAATGAAAAACTGTTTTTT
CDR3: CASSVGIGLNEKLFF

length: 13
V: TRBV12-3/TRBV12-4
size: .
J: TRBJ1-4
D: .
DNA: TGTGCCACCCGTGGCAGCCCTAGTGAAAAACTGTTTTTT
CDR3: CATRGSPSEKLFF

length: 14
V: TRBV10-1
size: .
J: TRBJ2-2
D: TRBD1
DNA: TGCGCCCACCGGGACAGCGCGAACACCGGGGAGCTGTTTTTT
CDR3: CAHRDSANTGELFF

length: 16
V: TRBV7-9
size: .
J: TRBJ1-4
D: .
DNA: TGTGCCAGCAGCCCTATGTCGGCCAGGGCTTATGAAAAACTGTTTTTT
CDR3: CASSPMSARAYEKLFF

length: 14
V: TRBV10-2
size: .
J: TRBJ1-5
D: TRBD1
DNA: TGCGCCAGCAGACAGGGGACGGGGAATCAGCCCCAGCATTTT
CDR3: CASRQGTGNQPQHF

length: 14
V: TRBV30
size: few
J: TRBJ2-2
D: .
DNA: TGTGCCTGGAGTTCGGGCGCGAACACCGGGGAGCTGTTTTTT
CDR3: CAWSSGANTGELFF

length: 15
V: TRBV7-9
size: .
J: TRBJ1-1
D: .
DNA: TGTGCCAGCAGCTTAGCCCCGGTCCAAGGGGCTGAAGCTTTCTTT
CDR3: CASSLAPVQGAEAFF

length: 14
V: TRBV5-4
size: .
J: TRBJ1-1
D: .
DNA: TGTGCCAGCAGCTTAAAATCACAGTACACTGAAGCTTTCTTT
CDR3: CASSLKSQYTEAFF

length: 16
V: TRBV7-9
size: .
J: TRBJ2-1
D: .
DNA: TGTGCCAGCAGCTCAACTCGCCCAGGGCCCTACAATGAGCAGTTCTTC
CDR3: CASSSTRPGPYNEQFF

length: 15
V: TRBV6-1
size: .
J: TRBJ1-4
D: .
DNA: TGTGCCAGCGTACGAGGGGGGCAGGGGAATGAAAAACTGTTTTTT
CDR3: CASVRGGQGNEKLFF

length: 16
V: TRBV3-1/TRBV3-2
size: once
J: TRBJ1-2
D: .
DNA: TGTGCCAGCAGCCGTGGGGGAACCATTCCATTCAATGGCTACACCTTC
CDR3: CASSRGGTIPFNGYTF

length: 16
V: TRBV9
size: .
J: TRBJ1-5
D: TRBD1
DNA: TGTGCCAGCAGCCGAGGACAGGGGGGAGGGAATCAGCCCCAGCATTTT
CDR3: CASSRGQGGGNQPQHF

length: 17
V: TRBV10-3
size: once
J: TRBJ1-5
D: .
DNA: TGTGCCATCAGTGAGTCGGGGGCAGGGAGTAGCAATCAGCCCCAGCATTTT
CDR3: CAISESGAGSSNQPQHF

length: 13
V: TRBV7-9
size: .
J: TRBJ1-6
D: .
DNA: TGTGCCAGCAGCTTAGTCGGGGGTGGAATCCTCCACTTT
CDR3: CASSLVGGGILHF

length: 15
V: TRBV14
size: .
J: TRBJ2-1
D: .
DNA: TGTGCCAGCAGCCAACGGTGGGGGTCCTACAATGAGCAGTTCTTC
CDR3: CASSQRWGSYNEQFF

length: 14
V: TRBV7-6
size: medium-sized
J: TRBJ2-2
D: TRBD1
DNA: TGTGCCAGCAGCCCGGGACAGGGCACCGGGGAGCTGTTTTTT
CDR3: CASSPGQGTGELFF

length: 17
V: TRBV9
size: .
J: TRBJ1-4
D: .
DNA: TGTGCCAGCAGCGGTCAGCCAAGCAGGTCACCTAATGAAAAACTGTTTTTT
CDR3: CASSGQPSRSPNEKLFF

length: 14
V: TRBV7-9
size: .
J: TRBJ2-5
D: .
DNA: TGTGCCAGCAGCTTACCCCAGGGGTTAGAGACCCAGTACTTC
CDR3: CASSLPQGLETQYF

length: 12
V: TRBV29-1
size: .
J: TRBJ1-2
D: .
DNA: TGCAGCGCGGGAGCGGGGAACTATGGCTACACCTTC
CDR3: CSAGAGNYGYTF

length: 14
V: TRBV7-9
size: .
J: TRBJ2-7
D: TRBD1
DNA: TGTGCCAGCAGCGAAGGCGGGACAGGTTACGAGCAGTACTTC
CDR3: CASSEGGTGYEQYF

length: 15
V: TRBV3-1/TRBV3-2
size: .
J: TRBJ2-7
D: TRBD1
DNA: TGTGCCAGCAGTCCTTCCGGGACAGGCTCCTACGAGCAGTACTTC
CDR3: CASSPSGTGSYEQYF

length: 13
V: TRBV19
size: .
J: TRBJ1-5
D: .
DNA: TGTGCCAGTAGTCGGGACCACAATCAGCCCCAGCATTTT
CDR3: CASSRDHNQPQHF

length: 15
V: TRBV5-1
size: .
J: TRBJ2-1
D: TRBD2
DNA: TGCGCCAGCAGCTCAGCGGGGGGCTCCTACAATGAGCAGTTCTTC
CDR3: CASSSAGGSYNEQFF

length: 16
V: TRBV7-6
size: .
J: TRBJ1-6
D: .
DNA: TGTGCCAGCAGCTTACGTCCGACGGATTATAATTCACCCCTCCACTTT
CDR3: CASSLRPTDYNSPLHF

length: 14
V: TRBV5-1
size: .
J: TRBJ2-5
D: .
DNA: TGCGCCAGCAGCTTTCAAGGGATGGAAGAGACCCAGTACTTC
CDR3: CASSFQGMEETQYF

length: 11
V: TRBV7-6
size: .
J: TRBJ2-7
D: .
DNA: TGTGCCAGCAGCTTAGGTCCCGAGCAGTACTTC
CDR3: CASSLGPEQYF

length: 14
V: TRBV28
size: .
J: TRBJ1-2
D: .
DNA: TGTGCCAGCAGTCGACCATCGACGGCCTATGGCTACACCTTC
CDR3: CASSRPSTAYGYTF

length: 15
V: TRBV7-2
size: .
J: TRBJ1-2
D: TRBD1
DNA: TGTGCCAGCAGCGTGCAGACAGGGGCCCCCTATGGCTACACCTTC
CDR3: CASSVQTGAPYGYTF

length: 14
V: TRBV4-1
size: .
J: TRBJ1-2
D: .
DNA: TGCGCCAGCAGCCAAGTGCCGGGGGCGGATGGCTACACCTTC
CDR3: CASSQVPGADGYTF

length: 13
V: TRBV6-1
size: .
J: TRBJ1-5
D: .
DNA: TGTGCCAGCAGTGAAAATATGCGTCAGCCCCAGCATTTT
CDR3: CASSENMRQPQHF

length: 13
V: TRBV5-1
size: .
J: TRBJ1-2
D: .
DNA: TGCGCCAGCAGCGAGGACGGGTGGTTCGGCTACACCTTC
CDR3: CASSEDGWFGYTF

length: 15
V: TRBV24-1
size: .
J: TRBJ1-2
D: .
DNA: TGTGCCACCAGTGATTTGCGGACCATGGACTATGGCTACACCTTC
CDR3: CATSDLRTMDYGYTF

length: 15
V: TRBV6-5
size: once
J: TRBJ1-1
D: .
DNA: TGTGCCAGCATTAACGCTCATTGGGGTGATCGAGAAGCTTTCTTT
CDR3: CASINAHWGDREAFF

length: 13
V: TRBV30
size: .
J: TRBJ1-5
D: .
DNA: TGTGCCTGGAGTGCAGGCAACAATCAGCCCCAGCATTTT
CDR3: CAWSAGNNQPQHF

length: 14
V: TRBV7-3
size: .
J: TRBJ2-6
D: .
DNA: TGTGCCAGCAGCACAGGGTTTGGGGCCAACGTCCTGACTTTC
CDR3: CASSTGFGANVLTF

length: 13
V: TRBV5-1
size: .
J: TRBJ2-5
D: .
DNA: TGCGCCAGCAGCTTTCAGCGAGGTGAGACCCAGTACTTC
CDR3: CASSFQRGETQYF

length: 14
V: TRBV5-6
size: .
J: TRBJ1-2
D: TRBD1
DNA: TGTGCCAGCAGCTCCGGGACAGGGGGTTCGGGCTACACCTTC
CDR3: CASSSGTGGSGYTF

length: 15
V: TRBV2
size: .
J: TRBJ2-1
D: .
DNA: TGTGCCAGCAAGATCGTAGACTTATCCTACAATGAGCAGTTCTTC
CDR3: CASKIVDLSYNEQFF

length: 17
V: TRBV9
size: .
J: TRBJ2-2
D: TRBD2
DNA: TGTGCCAGCAGCGTAGATTATCTACCGGGGGGAACCGGGGAGCTGTTTTTT
CDR3: CASSVDYLPGGTGELFF

length: 15
V: TRBV6-5
size: .
J: TRBJ1-1
D: .
DNA: TGTGCCAGCAATAAGGACGGGGTCATGAACACTGAAGCTTTCTTT
CDR3: CASNKDGVMNTEAFF

length: 14
V: TRBV7-3
size: .
J: TRBJ2-3
D: .
DNA: TGTGCCAGCAGCAGCCTCGGTGGTGCAGATACGCAGTATTTT
CDR3: CASSSLGGADTQYF

length: 15
V: TRBV3-1/TRBV3-2
size: .
J: TRBJ1-1
D: .
DNA: TGTGCCAGCAGCCATATTGAGGGAGGAAACACTGAAGCTTTCTTT
CDR3: CASSHIEGGNTEAFF

length: 16
V: TRBV13
size: .
J: TRBJ1-1
D: .
DNA: TGTGCCAGCAGCCACCGCCCCGGGACGGAGAACACTGAAGCTTTCTTT
CDR3: CASSHRPGTENTEAFF

length: 13
V: TRBV7-4
size: .
J: TRBJ1-1
D: .
DNA: TGTGCCAGCAGCCGCTCTAGGGGGACTGAAGCTTTCTTT
CDR3: CASSRSRGTEAFF

length: 12
V: TRBV29-1
size: .
J: TRBJ1-4
D: .
DNA: TGCAGCGTTGGACAGTCTAATGAAAAACTGTTTTTT
CDR3: CSVGQSNEKLFF

length: 14
V: TRBV19
size: .
J: TRBJ1-5
D: .
DNA: TGTGCCAGCGGGACGGCTGGTGGGGATCGGCCCCAGCATTTT
CDR3: CASGTAGGDRPQHF

length: 14
V: TRBV6-5
size: .
J: TRBJ1-6
D: .
DNA: TGTGCCAGCAGTTCGGGGAGCTATAATTCACCCCTCCACTTT
CDR3: CASSSGSYNSPLHF

length: 10
V: TRBV6-4
size: .
J: TRBJ2-5
D: .
DNA: TGTGCCACAGTAGGGGAGACCCAGTACTTC
CDR3: CATVGETQYF

length: 14
V: TRBV28
size: few
J: TRBJ1-2
D: .
DNA: TGTGCCAGCTGGGGGACAACTTTGGGCTATGGCTACACCTTC
CDR3: CASWGTTLGYGYTF

length: 16
V: TRBV3-1/TRBV3-2
size: .
J: TRBJ2-3
D: TRBD2
DNA: TGTGCCAGCAGCCGATTTAGCGGGGCCAGCACAGATACGCAGTATTTT
CDR3: CASSRFSGASTDTQYF

length: 14
V: TRBV7-9
size: .
J: TRBJ1-5
D: .
DNA: TGTGCCAGCAGCTTAGCGGCCCCCAAGGCGCCCCAGCATTTT
CDR3: CASSLAAPKAPQHF

length: 15
V: TRBV6-5
size: .
J: TRBJ1-1
D: .
DNA: TGTGCCAGCAGCGTACCAGGGGTGTTGAACACTGAAGCTTTCTTT
CDR3: CASSVPGVLNTEAFF

length: 11
V: TRBV6-2/TRBV6-3
size: .
J: TRBJ2-3
D: .
DNA: TGTGCCAGCAGTTGGCAAGATACGCAGTATTTT
CDR3: CASSWQDTQYF

length: 15
V: TRBV7-2
size: .
J: TRBJ2-5
D: TRBD2
DNA: TGTGCCAGCAGCTTAGTGGGGGGGAACCAAGAGACCCAGTACTTC
CDR3: CASSLVGGNQETQYF